Sequencing of this TCR beta chain was carried out in a study of T-cell memory formation after mild COVID-19. The CDR3 is 16 amino acids. Germline V gene data show CDR1 as LGHNA and CDR2 as YSLEER. Trimming took 2 bases from V and 5 from J, leaving 18 bases between them. TCRdb itself ran the 5' RACE reads through MiXCR, one entry per CDR3 protein. Of roughly 380,000 distinct CDR3 sequences in the sample, under 30% are singletons; the top ten hold roughly 14%. This receptor was obtained from an adult woman who had mild COVID-19 (a few samples of this study predate the infection). Cell type and time point are not known. What was sequenced was PBMCs or a T cell subset sorted from them (not recorded which). The chain carries TRBV4-3 and TRBJ1-1, with D hard to call. The CDR3 DNA is TGCGCCAGCAGCCAAAGAATAAGCGGGAGATTAACTGAAGCTTTCTTT. It codes for CASSQRISGRLTEAFF.